This TCR beta chain was documented in a study of shared clonotypes between healthy human individuals. Deep-level assay runs were performed. The protocol was immunoSEQ multiplex PCR, while the TCRdb copy is restricted to in-frame clones and leaves out a portion. Altogether about 1.1 million clones are present, around three quarters being singletons, with the ten largest covering 0.89%. Looked up from germline, CDR1 is SNHLY and CDR2 is FYNNEI. This CDR3 has 16 amino acids. Trimming cost V 7 bases and J 6 bases; bases outside gene matches: 14. This chain links TRBV2 with TRBJ1-5, with 8 bases matching TRBD1. The source is a man aged 18 to 29 in good health. Some clones in this sample may be carry-over from other donors' samples. What was sequenced was memory CD4+ T cells from PBMCs. Subset given: CD45RA-negative fraction. This chain's CDR3 is CASKFQGAIAGQPQHF. CDR3 sequence (DNA): TGTGCCAGCAAATTCCAGGGGGCGATTGCTGGTCAGCCCCAGCATTTT.